The subject of this entry is one T cell receptor beta chain. This clonotype was seen at least ten times. Its antigen specificity is not known. The input lacks base qualities; no much larger clone sits a single base away. The receptor library was made with RT-PCR. The sequencing machine was an Illumina HiSeq 2500. The public reads were quality trimmed at Q25 with fastp and then assembled into clones with MiXCR by TCRdb, keeping productive beta chains. CDR3 protein sequences are deduplicated, and each keeps its most common genes and DNA. Present in this sample are fewer than 600,000 distinct CDR3 sequences, less than 7.5% of which were seen just once. The ten largest clones capture around 14% of the sample. The sample is drawn from a study of response to subunit inactivated influenza vaccine (dated by TCRdb to 2016 to 2019). About the study as a whole: The study used deep quantitative T cell receptor repertoire profiling to track responses to a trivalent subunit inactivated influenza vaccine. The paper as a whole reports these results and caveats: The authors suggested that each seasonal influenza vaccination may recruit only a limited number of new T cells.

The input for sequencing was PBMCs from blood, taken roughly 24 months after vaccination. The TCR was taken from a man between 50 and 69 years old who received an inactivated influenza vaccine. Donor details come from another sample of the same person, matched by shared clones.

The CDR3 is CASSQDGDFTGELFF. The DNA reads as follows: TGCGCCAGCAGCCAAGATGGAGACTTCACCGGGGAGCTGTTTTTT. The sequence links TRBV4-3 to TRBJ2-2, with the identity of the D gene unclear. The germline V gene gives CDR1 as LGHNA and CDR2 as YSLEER. The cysteine opens and the phenylalanine closes a CDR3 of 15 amino acids. Here the CDR3 DNA is all that survives: 45 bases in frame from base 1. The V and J ends are trimmed by 0 bases and 4 bases, leaving 9 bases between them.